This T cell receptor (beta chain) was identified in a study of cytomegalovirus exposure and HLA in healthy donors. Turning to the study itself: Prior work identified around 110 million unique TCR beta sequences in about 179 million T cells. Findings of the study overall: Being productive about 90% or about 30% of the time was typical of most TCR beta V segments in an earlier analysis. Clonal expansion was found to be greater in HLA-associated TCR beta chains than in equally common others in a later analysis. Compared with the approximately 670-donor mean, an Asian-associated ancestry cluster reportedly had fewer N-insertions, according to a later analysis.

The PCR contained 60 Vbeta and 13 Jbeta primers. Some clones are missing from TCRdb's copy, which holds only in-frame ones; the method was immunoSEQ multiplex PCR. The table lists roughly 100,000 clones, approximately 85% of them singletons. As for this clone: Its antigen remains unidentified.

The germline CDR1 and CDR2 sequences are SGHRS and YFSETQ. This CDR3 has 16 residues. V was cut by 4 bases and J by 0 bases, with 11 bases left in between. This TCR derives from a man aged 30 to 39 in good health and CMV-seronegative. The chain is built from TRBV5-1 and TRBJ1-6, with TRBD1 as a possible D gene (5 bases). The sample consisted of PBMCs. The CDR3 spells CASSPTEVSYNSPLHF. The CDR3 region has the DNA TGCGCCAGCAGCCCGACAGAAGTCTCCTATAATTCACCCCTCCACTTT.